Listed below are T cell receptor beta chains from one sample, sequenced in a study of T-cell reconstitution after alpha-beta-depleted transplantation in children. TCRdb re-analysed the PCR reads in MiXCR, keeping a single row per CDR3 protein. The sample has some 600,000 distinct CDR3 sequences, approximately 12% seen once. Sequencing used PBMCs, mostly from graft donor cells, obtained 360 days after TCRalphabeta/CD19-depleted stem cell transplant. The receptors originated from a male patient aged 10-17 years who had a stem cell transplant for acute myeloid leukemia, so the T cells may come from the graft donor. Both conserved end residues are part of each CDR3. The order of the fields is J gene, clone size, D gene, V gene, CDR3 DNA, CDR3 protein. D genes are given only for firm matches. Not every row has a clone size; where given, it reads once, few, many or a size class.

>TRBJ2-1|NA|TRBD2|TRBV7-2
TGTGCCAGCAGCTTAAGCCTTAGCGGGAGGCGCAATGAGCAGTTCTTC
CASSLSLSGRRNEQFF
>TRBJ1-5|few|TRBD1|TRBV27
TGTGCCAGCAGTTCCGTCCGGGACAGGGGCTCCAATCAGCCCCAGCATTTT
CASSSVRDRGSNQPQHF
>TRBJ2-7|few|TRBD2|TRBV7-9
TGTGCCAGCAGCCCGCGGACTAGCGGGAGTTCTAACGAGCAGTACTTC
CASSPRTSGSSNEQYF
>TRBJ2-7|NA|TRBD1|TRBV18
TGTGCCAGCTCACCGTCGGACAGGTTCTACGAGCAGTACTTC
CASSPSDRFYEQYF
>TRBJ1-5|NA|NA|TRBV28
TGTGCCAGCAGTTTATATGGGGCAGCGGATCAGCCCCAGCATTTT
CASSLYGAADQPQHF
>TRBJ2-7|many|TRBD1|TRBV28
TGTGCCAGCAGTGGGGGGGGCGGGACAGGGGCCTACGAGCAGTACTTC
CASSGGGGTGAYEQYF
>TRBJ2-3|few|TRBD1|TRBV10-3
TGTGCCATCAGTCCCCGGGACAGGGCGACAGATACGCAGTATTTT
CAISPRDRATDTQYF
>TRBJ2-7|many|NA|TRBV28
TGTGCCAGCAGGGAGGCGGGTAGCGGATCCTACGAGCAGTACTTC
CASREAGSGSYEQYF
>TRBJ2-7|many|TRBD1|TRBV27
TGTGCCAGCAGTTTATCTTACGACAGGGCGCAGTACTTC
CASSLSYDRAQYF
>TRBJ2-5|NA|NA|TRBV4-1
TGCGCCAGCAGCCAAGCCCCAGCCTACCAAGAGACCCAGTACTTC
CASSQAPAYQETQYF
>TRBJ2-7|NA|NA|TRBV7-9
TGTGCCAGCAGCTTAGCGGGTGCGGAGAGCTCCTACGAGCAGTACTTC
CASSLAGAESSYEQYF
>TRBJ2-6|NA|NA|TRBV19
TGTGCCAGTAGTAAGGGGGGCGGCCCAGTTAGGGCCAACGTCCTGACTTTC
CASSKGGGPVRANVLTF
>TRBJ2-5|NA|NA|TRBV7-2
TGTGCCAGCAGCGGGCGGGCCCTTCTGTACCAAGAGACCCAGTACTTC
CASSGRALLYQETQYF
>TRBJ2-7|NA|NA|TRBV18
TGTGCCAGCAGGGAACGCTCCTACGAGCAGTACTTC
CASRERSYEQYF
>TRBJ2-7|NA|TRBD2|TRBV20-1
TGCAGTGCTAGAGACGCGGGAGACCCCTACGAGCAGTACTTC
CSARDAGDPYEQYF
>TRBJ1-5|few|NA|TRBV25-1
TGTGCCAGCAGTGAAGTCGGGGGAGGGCAGCCCCAGCATTTT
CASSEVGGGQPQHF
>TRBJ2-1|few|NA|TRBV7-7
TGTGCTAGCAGCCGAGGGTGGTCCTACAATGAGCAGTTCTTC
CASSRGWSYNEQFF
>TRBJ2-7|NA|TRBD1|TRBV18
TGTGCCAGCTCACCCGGGACAGAGCCCTACGAGCAGTACTTC
CASSPGTEPYEQYF
>TRBJ1-1|few|NA|TRBV4-3
TGCGCCAGCAGCCAGCAGGGAATCGGGAACACTGAAGCTTTCTTT
CASSQQGIGNTEAFF
>TRBJ2-1|few|TRBD2|TRBV18
TGTGCCAGCTCACCGAGGACTAGCGGGGGGGACAATGAGCAGTTCTTC
CASSPRTSGGDNEQFF
>TRBJ2-7|NA|NA|TRBV20-1
TGCAGTGCTAACCGGGACGGTGTTTACGAGCAGTACTTC
CSANRDGVYEQYF
>TRBJ2-5|few|TRBD2|TRBV4-3
TGCGCCAGCAGCCAAGTGCTAGCGGGAGGATTGGAGACCCAGTACTTC
CASSQVLAGGLETQYF
>TRBJ2-7|few|TRBD1|TRBV7-6
TGTGCCAGCAGCCCCGGGATGGACAGGCCCTACGAGCAGTACTTC
CASSPGMDRPYEQYF
>TRBJ1-1|few|NA|TRBV9
TGTGCCAGCAGCCCCCGCCCAGGGGCTACTGAAGCTTTCTTT
CASSPRPGATEAFF
>TRBJ1-1|few|NA|TRBV7-2
TGTGCCAGCAGCTTAGCCGCGAACACTGAAGCTTTCTTT
CASSLAANTEAFF
>TRBJ2-7|NA|TRBD2|TRBV7-6
TGTGCCAGCAGCTTAAGTAGCGGGAGCCCCTACGAGCAGTACTTC
CASSLSSGSPYEQYF
>TRBJ2-7|few|TRBD1|TRBV29-1
TGCAGCGTTAACAATAAAGGGGGCGCCGAGCAGTACTTC
CSVNNKGGAEQYF
>TRBJ2-1|few|NA|TRBV7-3
TGTGCCAGCAGCTTATTTCCGGGGATCTCCTACAATGAGCAGTTCTTC
CASSLFPGISYNEQFF